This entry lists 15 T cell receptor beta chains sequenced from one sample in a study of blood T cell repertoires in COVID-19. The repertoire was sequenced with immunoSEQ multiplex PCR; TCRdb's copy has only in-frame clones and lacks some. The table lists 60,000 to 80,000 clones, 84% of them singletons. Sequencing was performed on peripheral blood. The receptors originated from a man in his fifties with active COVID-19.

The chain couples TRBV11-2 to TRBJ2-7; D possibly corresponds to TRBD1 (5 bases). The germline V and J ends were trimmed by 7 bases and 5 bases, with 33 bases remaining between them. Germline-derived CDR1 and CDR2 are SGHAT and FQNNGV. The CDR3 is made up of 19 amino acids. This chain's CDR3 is CASIMTKKDRAPRIHEQYF. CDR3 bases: TGTGCCAGCATCATGACAAAAAAAGACAGAGCGCCAAGAATCCACGAGCAGTACTTC.

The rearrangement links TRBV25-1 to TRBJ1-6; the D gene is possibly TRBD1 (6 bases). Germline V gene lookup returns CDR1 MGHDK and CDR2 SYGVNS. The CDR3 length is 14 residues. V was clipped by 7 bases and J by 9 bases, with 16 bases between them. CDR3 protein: CASTPRGRGSPLHF. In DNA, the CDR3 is TGTGCCAGCACCCCCAGGGGAAGAGGTTCACCCCTCCACTTT.

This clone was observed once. The CDR3 nucleotides are TGTGCCAGCTCACCAGGAGCCACAGATACGCAGTATTTT. This sequence encodes CASSPGATDTQYF. The chain uses TRBV18 and TRBJ2-3; D remains ambiguous. Trimming cost V 2 bases and J 2 bases, with 5 bases left between them. CDR1 is KGHSH and CDR2 is LQKENI in the germline V gene. The CDR3 spans 13 residues.

For the CDR3, the DNA is TGTGCCAGCAGTTACTCGACAGGGAATATTGGCTACACCTTC. Translation gives CASSYSTGNIGYTF. This rearrangement joins TRBV6-6 to TRBJ1-2; 7 nucleotides align to TRBD1. The CDR3 has 14 residues. Germline values: CDR1 MNHNY, CDR2 SVGAGI (reference sequence). Trimming took 0 bases from V and 7 from J; bases not matched to a gene: 5.

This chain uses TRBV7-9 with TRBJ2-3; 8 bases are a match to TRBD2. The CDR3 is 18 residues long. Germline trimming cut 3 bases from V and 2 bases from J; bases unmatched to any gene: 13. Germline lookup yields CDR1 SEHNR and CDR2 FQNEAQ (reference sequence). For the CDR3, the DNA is TGTGCCAGCAGCTTCTCCCTCGGCGGGGGGCCGGTCACAGATACGCAGTATTTT. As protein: CASSFSLGGGPVTDTQYF.

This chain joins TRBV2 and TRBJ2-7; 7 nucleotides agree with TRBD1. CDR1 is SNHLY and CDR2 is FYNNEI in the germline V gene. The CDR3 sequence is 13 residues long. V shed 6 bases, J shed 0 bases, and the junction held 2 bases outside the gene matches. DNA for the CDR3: TGTGCCAGCAGGGGGGACAGCTCCTACGAGCAGTACTTC. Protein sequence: CASRGDSSYEQYF.

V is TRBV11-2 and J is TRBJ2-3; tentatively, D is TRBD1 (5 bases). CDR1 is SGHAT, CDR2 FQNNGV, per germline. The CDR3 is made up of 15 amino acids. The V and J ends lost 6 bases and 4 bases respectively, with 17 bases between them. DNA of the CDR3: TGTGCCAGCAGTTTGGACACTTTTTACTCAGATACGCAGTATTTT. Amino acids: CASSLDTFYSDTQYF.

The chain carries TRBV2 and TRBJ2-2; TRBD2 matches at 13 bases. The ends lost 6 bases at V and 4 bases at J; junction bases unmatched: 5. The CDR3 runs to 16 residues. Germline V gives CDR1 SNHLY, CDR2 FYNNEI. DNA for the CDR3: TGTGCCAGCAGCCCTACTAGCGGGAGGGTCACCGGGGAGCTGTTTTTT. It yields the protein CASSPTSGRVTGELFF.

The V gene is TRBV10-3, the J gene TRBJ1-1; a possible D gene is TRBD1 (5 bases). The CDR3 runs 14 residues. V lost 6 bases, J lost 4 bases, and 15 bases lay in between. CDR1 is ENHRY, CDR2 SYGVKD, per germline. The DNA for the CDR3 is TGTGCCATCAGCGGCGGGACGGGAGGCACTGAAGCTTTCTTT. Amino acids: CAISGGTGGTEAFF.

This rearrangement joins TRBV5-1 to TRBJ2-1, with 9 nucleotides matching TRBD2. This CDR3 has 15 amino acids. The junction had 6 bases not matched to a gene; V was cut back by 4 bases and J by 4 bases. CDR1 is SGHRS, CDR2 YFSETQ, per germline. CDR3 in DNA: TGCGCCAGCAGCGAAGGGACTAGCAATTACAATGAGCAGTTCTTC. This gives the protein CASSEGTSNYNEQFF.

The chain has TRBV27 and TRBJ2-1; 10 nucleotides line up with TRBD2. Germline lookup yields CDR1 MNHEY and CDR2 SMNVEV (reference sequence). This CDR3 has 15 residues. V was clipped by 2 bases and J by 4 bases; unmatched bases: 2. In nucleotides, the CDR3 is TGTGCCAGCAGTTTAGTGACTAGCGGGTACAATGAGCAGTTCTTC. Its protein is CASSLVTSGYNEQFF.

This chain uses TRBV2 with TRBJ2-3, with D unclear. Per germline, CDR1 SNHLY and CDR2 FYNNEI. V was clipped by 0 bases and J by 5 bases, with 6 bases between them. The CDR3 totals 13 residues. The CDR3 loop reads CASSEAPGDTQYF. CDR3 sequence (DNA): TGTGCCAGCAGTGAAGCTCCGGGAGATACGCAGTATTTT.

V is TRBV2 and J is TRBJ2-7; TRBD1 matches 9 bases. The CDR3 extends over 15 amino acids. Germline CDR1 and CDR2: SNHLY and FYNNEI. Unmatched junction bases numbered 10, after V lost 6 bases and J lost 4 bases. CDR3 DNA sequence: TGTGCCAGCAGGCGGGGACAGGGAGGAGGGTACGAGCAGTACTTC. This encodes CASRRGQGGGYEQYF.

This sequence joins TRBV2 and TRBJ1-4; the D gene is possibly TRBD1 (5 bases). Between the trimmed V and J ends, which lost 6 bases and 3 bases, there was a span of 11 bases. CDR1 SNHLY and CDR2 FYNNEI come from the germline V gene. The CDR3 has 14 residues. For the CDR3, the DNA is TGTGCCAGCAGGGGGGGGACCTCTAATGAAAAACTGTTTTTT. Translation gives CASRGGTSNEKLFF.

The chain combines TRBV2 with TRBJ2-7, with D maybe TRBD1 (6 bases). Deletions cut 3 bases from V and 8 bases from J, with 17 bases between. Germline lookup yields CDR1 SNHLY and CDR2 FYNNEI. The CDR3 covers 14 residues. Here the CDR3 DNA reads TGTGCCAGCAGTGAGTCAGGGGATCGTAGTAAGCAGTACTTC. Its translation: CASSESGDRSKQYF.